Shown below are 4 T cell receptor beta chains from a single sample sequenced in a study of blood T cell repertoires in COVID-19 (dated by TCRdb to about 2020). Libraries came from the immunoSEQ multiplex PCR assay. The immuneACCESS repertoire file appears here via TCRdb, limited to in-frame rearrangements. These files lack a portion of the clones; in checked studies, under half of the deficit traces to unresolved V genes, and the cause of the others is not known. The sample table records about 76,000 clones; roughly 86% of these occur just once. The top ten hold approximately 12% of the sample. The sample consisted of peripheral blood. The receptors come from a human donor in a cohort sampled during active COVID-19.

CDR3 loop: CAWSRGGSSRIHQPQHF. As DNA, the CDR3 is TGTGCCTGGAGCCGAGGAGGCTCGTCGCGGATCCATCAGCCCCAGCATTTT. This rearrangement joins TRBV30 to TRBJ1-5; D is ambiguous. The V gene's germline CDR1 is GTSNPN and CDR2 SVGIG (reference sequence). This CDR3 has 17 residues. Trimming removed 3 bases from V and 5 bases from J, with 23 bases in between.

The rearrangement links TRBV27 to TRBJ2-3; TRBD1 matches at 8 bases. After removal of 6 bases from V and 0 bases from J, the junction contained 14 bases not matched to a gene. The CDR3 consists of 18 residues. The germline V gene has CDR1 MNHEY and CDR2 SMNVEV (reference sequence). CDR3 protein: CASSRLKAGTGSTDTQYF. In DNA, the CDR3 is TGTGCCAGCAGCCGATTGAAAGCCGGGACAGGTAGCACAGATACGCAGTATTTT.

The V and J genes are TRBV5-8 and TRBJ2-1; 8 nucleotides line up with TRBD2. Trimming at V came to 2 bases and at J to 4 bases, leaving 20 bases not matched to a gene. Germline V gene sequence: CDR1 SGHTS, CDR2 YDEGEE. The CDR3 length is 20 residues. CDR3 sequence: CASSFLKPYLTSGVYNEQFF. The CDR3 coding sequence is TGTGCCAGCAGCTTCCTAAAGCCCTACCTTACTAGCGGAGTTTACAATGAGCAGTTCTTC.

This clone was observed a single time. The genes are TRBV18 and TRBJ2-5; 9 bases fit TRBD1. The V gene's germline CDR1 is KGHSH and CDR2 LQKENI. Losses at the gene ends were 3 bases for V and 2 bases for J; bases not matched to a gene: 4. The CDR3 spans 15 residues. CDR3 nucleotides: TGTGCCAGCTCACCGCCGACAGGGGGACAAGAGACCCAGTACTTC. It codes for CASSPPTGGQETQYF.